The clone carrying this TCR beta chain was picked up a small number of times. What it binds is unknown. These data belong to a study of beta chain features in type 1 diabetes. Investigators reverse transcribed all isolated RNA, so they sequenced expressed TCRB transcripts. TCRdb's copy holds only in-frame clones and misses some; the assay was immunoSEQ multiplex PCR. The sample has about 260,000 clones, around 21% seen once. Study observations and caveats: Overrepresentation of cells with high TCR expression could result from cDNA sequencing. Lower insertion and higher deletion counts appeared at VDJ junctions in type 1 diabetes patients. A potential influence of HLA type upon TCRB rearrangement remained unresolved herein. Within each of all four CD4+ subsets, Type 1 diabetes patients had TCRB CDR3s that were moderately but significantly shorter.

Trimming stripped 6 bases from V and 8 bases from J, with 19 bases between. In germline, CDR1 is MDHEN, CDR2 SYDVKM. CDR3 length: 14 amino acids. The chain is built from TRBV28 and TRBJ1-2; no definite D call. Sequenced material: naive CD4+ T cells from blood. The clonotype comes from a woman between 40 and 50 years old with type 1 diabetes. The CDR3 DNA reads as TGTGCCAGCAGCCTCCAAGGGAGGGCAACGGGCTACACCTTC. Protein product: CASSLQGRATGYTF.